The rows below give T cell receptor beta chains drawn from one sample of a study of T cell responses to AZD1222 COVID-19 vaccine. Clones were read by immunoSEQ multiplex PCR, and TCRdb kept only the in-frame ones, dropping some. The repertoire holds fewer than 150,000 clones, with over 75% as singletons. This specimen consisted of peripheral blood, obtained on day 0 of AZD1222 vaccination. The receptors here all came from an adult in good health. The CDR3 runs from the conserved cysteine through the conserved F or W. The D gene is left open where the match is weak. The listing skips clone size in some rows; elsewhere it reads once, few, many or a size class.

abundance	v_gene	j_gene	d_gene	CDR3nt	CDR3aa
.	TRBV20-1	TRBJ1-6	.	TGCAGTGCTAGTGCAGGCAGGGGCTATAATTCACCCCTCCACTTT	CSASAGRGYNSPLHF
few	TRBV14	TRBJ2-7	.	TGTGCCAGCAGCAGCCATCCCCGGGCTGGCGTTCATAGGGCCTACGAGCAGTACTTC	CASSSHPRAGVHRAYEQYF
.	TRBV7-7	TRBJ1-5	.	TGTGCTAGCAGCGTCTCCACGGATCAGCCCCAGCATTTT	CASSVSTDQPQHF
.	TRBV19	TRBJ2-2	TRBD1	TGTGCCAGTAGTACTCGACAGGGGGCGAACACCGGGGAGCTGTTTTTT	CASSTRQGANTGELFF
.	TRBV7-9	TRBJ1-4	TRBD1	TGTGCCAGCAGCTTAAATGGACAGGGAGCTGTTGCACTGTTTTTT	CASSLNGQGAVALFF
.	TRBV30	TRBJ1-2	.	TGTGCCTGGAGAGGCCTTGGTGGCTACACCTTC	CAWRGLGGYTF
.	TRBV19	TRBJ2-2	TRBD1	TGTGCCAGTAGAAGACAGGGGGCCGGGGAGCTGTTTTTT	CASRRQGAGELFF
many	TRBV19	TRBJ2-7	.	TGTGCCAGTAGTTTCGGTCGGGACCCAGCCTACGAGCAGTACTTC	CASSFGRDPAYEQYF
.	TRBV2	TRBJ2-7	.	TGTGCCAGCAGTGGGGGACCCTACGAGCAGTACTTC	CASSGGPYEQYF
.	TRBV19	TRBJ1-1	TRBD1	TGTGCCAGTAGTACGACAGGGGAAGCTTTCTTT	CASSTTGEAFF
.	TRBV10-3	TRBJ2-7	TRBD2	TGTGCCATCGGTGCCGGCGGGAGGGCTCGTGAGCAGTACTTC	CAIGAGGRAREQYF
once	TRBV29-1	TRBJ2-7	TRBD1	TGCAGCGCCGGACAGGGGAACTACGAGCAGTACTTC	CSAGQGNYEQYF
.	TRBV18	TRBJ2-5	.	TGTGCCAGCTCAAAAGGTTCCGGGGCGGAGACCCAATACTTC	CASSKGSGAETQYF
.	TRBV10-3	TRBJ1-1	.	TGTGCCATCAGTGAGTCTGGAGGGGTTGCTTTCTTT	CAISESGGVAFF
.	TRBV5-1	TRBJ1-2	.	TGCGCCAGCAGCTTGGCCCCGGGGGGTGATTATGGCTACACCTTC	CASSLAPGGDYGYTF
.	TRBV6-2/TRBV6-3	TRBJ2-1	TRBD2	TGTGCCAGCAGCGTGCGGCGGGAGCCCAATGAGCAGTTCTTC	CASSVRREPNEQFF
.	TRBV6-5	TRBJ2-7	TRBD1	TGTGCCAGCAGTCAACTACAGGGGTACGGCGAGCAGTACTTC	CASSQLQGYGEQYF
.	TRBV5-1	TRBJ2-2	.	TGCGCCAGCAGCTTGGAGGCAGCAGGGGAGCTGTTTTTT	CASSLEAAGELFF
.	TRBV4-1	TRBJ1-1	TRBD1	TGCGCCAGCAGCTCACCGACAGGGAGGAACACTGAAGCTTTCTTT	CASSSPTGRNTEAFF
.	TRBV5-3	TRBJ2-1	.	TGTGCCAGAAGCTTGAGGACAGGAGCGGGAGTCTCCTACAATGAGCAGTTCTTC	CARSLRTGAGVSYNEQFF
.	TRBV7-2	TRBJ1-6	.	TGTGCCAGCAGCTCAGCATCCCAGCCGGGAGCCCCCCTCCACTTT	CASSSASQPGAPLHF
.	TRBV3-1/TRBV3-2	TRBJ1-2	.	TGTGCCAGCAGCCAAGTGGGTCGGGGTGCGGGTGGCTACACCTTC	CASSQVGRGAGGYTF
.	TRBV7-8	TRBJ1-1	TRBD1	TGTGCCAGCAGGTTGGACAGGGGAGTTACTGAAGCTTTCTTT	CASRLDRGVTEAFF
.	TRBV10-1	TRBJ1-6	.	TGCGCCAGCAGTGAGACAGGGAAGAGTTCACCCCTCCACTTT	CASSETGKSSPLHF
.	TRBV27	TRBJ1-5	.	TGTGCCAGCAGTTTAAAGGCCGGCTATAGCAATCAGCCCCAGCATTTT	CASSLKAGYSNQPQHF
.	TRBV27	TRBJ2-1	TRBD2	TGTGCCAGCAGTTTCCGAAAGACTAGCGGGAGGGACTACAATGAGCAGTTCTTC	CASSFRKTSGRDYNEQFF
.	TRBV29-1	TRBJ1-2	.	TGCAGCGTTGTGGGGGGTTTCTATGGCTACACCTTC	CSVVGGFYGYTF
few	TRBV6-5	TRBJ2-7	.	TGTGCCAGCAGCCCGGGACGGGGGTACGGAGAGCAGTACTTC	CASSPGRGYGEQYF
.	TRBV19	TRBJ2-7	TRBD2	TGTGCCAGTTCTGGCTCGCTAGGGGGCTTGGGACTAGCGGGGGAGAAATACGAGCAGTACTTC	CASSGSLGGLGLAGEKYEQYF
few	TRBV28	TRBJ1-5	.	TGTGCCAGCAGCACAGGGCGGAATCGCAATCAGCCCCAGCATTTT	CASSTGRNRNQPQHF
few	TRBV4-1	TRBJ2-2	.	TGCGCCAGCAGCCAATATACTAGTAACACCGGGGAGCTGTTTTTT	CASSQYTSNTGELFF
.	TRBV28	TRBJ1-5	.	TGTGCCAGCACTTCTGGGCAGCCCCAGCATTTT	CASTSGQPQHF
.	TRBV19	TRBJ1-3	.	TGTGCCAGTAGTATCCAGAGCTCTGGAAACACCATATATTTT	CASSIQSSGNTIYF
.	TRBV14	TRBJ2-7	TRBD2	TGTGCCAGCAGCTCCTCGGGAGGTCTCCTCTACGAGCAGTACTTC	CASSSSGGLLYEQYF
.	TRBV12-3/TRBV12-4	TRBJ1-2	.	TGTGCCAGCAGCCAAGACAGGAACTATGGCTACACCTTC	CASSQDRNYGYTF
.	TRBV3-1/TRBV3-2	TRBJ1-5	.	TGTGCCAGCAGCCAAGATTCGCTCGAAGGCAGGCCCCAGCATTTT	CASSQDSLEGRPQHF
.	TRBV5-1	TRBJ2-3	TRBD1	TGCGCCAGCAGCAGGGACAGGGGTTCTAGCACAGATACGCAGTATTTT	CASSRDRGSSTDTQYF
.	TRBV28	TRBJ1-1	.	TGTGCCAGCAGTTTAGGAGGGGGGAGGGAAGCTTTCTTT	CASSLGGGREAFF
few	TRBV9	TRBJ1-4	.	TGTGCCAGCAGCATCGACGGGATTAATGAAAAACTGTTTTTT	CASSIDGINEKLFF
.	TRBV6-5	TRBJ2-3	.	TGTGCCAGCAGCACCTGGACAGGCACAGATACGCAGTATTTT	CASSTWTGTDTQYF
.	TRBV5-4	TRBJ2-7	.	TGTGCCAGCAGCAGGAAACATGACTACGAGCAGTACTTC	CASSRKHDYEQYF
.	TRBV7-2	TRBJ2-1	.	TGTGCCAGCAGCTTACTAAGGAAGGATGAGCAGTTCTTC	CASSLLRKDEQFF